This TCR beta chain was identified in a study of cytomegalovirus exposure and HLA in healthy donors. Whole-study results and caveats: Among donors in an Asian-associated ancestry cluster, a later analysis reportedly found fewer N-insertions than the approximately 700-donor mean. Rarity marked most TCR sequences, yet some public TCRs occurred in many donors.

PCR was performed using 60 Vbeta and 13 Jbeta primers. TCRdb's copy holds only in-frame clones and misses some; the assay was immunoSEQ multiplex PCR. The sample shows about 55,000 clones, around four fifths of them seen only once. This clone was seen a few times. Its antigen is as yet unknown. CDR3 size: 17 residues. V shed 4 bases and J 5 bases; nucleotides not matched to a gene: 14. Germline values: CDR1 MGHRA, CDR2 YSYEKL. The specimen was PBMCs. This rearrangement joins TRBV4-1 to TRBJ2-1; 7 bases are shared with TRBD1. The sequence was collected from a young man in good health and CMV-seronegative. The CDR3 protein is CASSRNRDSLGDNEQFF. The DNA of the CDR3 is TGCGCCAGCAGCCGGAACCGGGACAGCCTAGGAGACAATGAGCAGTTCTTC.